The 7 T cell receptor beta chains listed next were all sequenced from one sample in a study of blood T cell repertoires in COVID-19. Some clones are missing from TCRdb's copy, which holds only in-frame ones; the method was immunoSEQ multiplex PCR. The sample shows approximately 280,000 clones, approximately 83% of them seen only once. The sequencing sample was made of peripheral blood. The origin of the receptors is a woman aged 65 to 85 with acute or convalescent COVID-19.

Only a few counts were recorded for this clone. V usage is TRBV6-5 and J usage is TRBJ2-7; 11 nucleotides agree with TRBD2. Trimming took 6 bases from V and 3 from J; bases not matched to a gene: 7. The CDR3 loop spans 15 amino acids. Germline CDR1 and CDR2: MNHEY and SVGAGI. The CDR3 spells CASRELAGGFYEQYF. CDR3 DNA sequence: TGTGCCAGCAGGGAGCTAGCGGGGGGATTCTACGAGCAGTACTTC.

The CDR3 reads CAISESSIFNYGYTF. CDR3 DNA sequence: TGTGCCATCAGTGAGTCGAGTATTTTCAACTATGGCTACACCTTC. The rearrangement joins TRBV10-3 to TRBJ1-2, with D hard to call. Trimming pared 0 bases from V and 2 bases from J, leaving 10 bases between. This CDR3 has 15 amino acids. Germline CDR1 ENHRY, CDR2 SYGVKD.

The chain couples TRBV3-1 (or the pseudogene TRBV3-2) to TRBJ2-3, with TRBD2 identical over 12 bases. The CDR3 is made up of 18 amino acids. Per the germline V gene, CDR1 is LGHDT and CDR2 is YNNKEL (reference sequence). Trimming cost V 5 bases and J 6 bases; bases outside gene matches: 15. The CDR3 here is CASSSVTSGLAGMDTQYF. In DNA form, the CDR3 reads TGTGCCAGCAGCTCAGTCACATCGGGACTAGCGGGTATGGATACGCAGTATTTT.

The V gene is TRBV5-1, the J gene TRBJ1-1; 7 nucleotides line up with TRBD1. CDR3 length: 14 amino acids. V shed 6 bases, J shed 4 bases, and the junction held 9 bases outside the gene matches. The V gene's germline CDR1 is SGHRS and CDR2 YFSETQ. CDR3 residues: CASTNLQGTTEAFF. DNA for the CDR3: TGCGCCAGCACCAACTTACAGGGGACCACTGAAGCTTTCTTT.

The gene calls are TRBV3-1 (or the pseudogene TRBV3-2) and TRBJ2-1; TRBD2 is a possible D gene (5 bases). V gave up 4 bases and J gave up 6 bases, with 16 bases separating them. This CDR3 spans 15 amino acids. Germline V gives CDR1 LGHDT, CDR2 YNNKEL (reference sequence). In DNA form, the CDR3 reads TGTGCCAGCAGCCTATCTAGAGGGTTTGGCAATGAGCAGTTCTTC. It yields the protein CASSLSRGFGNEQFF.

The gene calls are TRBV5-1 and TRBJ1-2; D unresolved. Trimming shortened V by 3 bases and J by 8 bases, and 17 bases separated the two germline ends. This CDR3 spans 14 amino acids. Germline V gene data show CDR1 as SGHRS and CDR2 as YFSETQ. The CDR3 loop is CASSYIAGNTGYTF. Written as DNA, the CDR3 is TGCGCCAGCAGCTATATTGCCGGGAACACCGGCTACACCTTC. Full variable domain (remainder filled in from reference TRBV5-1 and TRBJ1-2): KAGVTQTPRYLIKTRGQQVTLSCSPISGHRSVSWYQQTPGQGLQFLFEYFSETQRNKGNFPGRFSGRQFSNSRSEMNVSTLELGDSALYLCASSYIAGNTGYTFGSGTRLTVV.

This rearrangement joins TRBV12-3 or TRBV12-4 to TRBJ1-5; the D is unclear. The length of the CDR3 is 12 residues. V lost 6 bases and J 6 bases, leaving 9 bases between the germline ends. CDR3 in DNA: TGTGCCAGCAGACTTATGAGTCAGCCCCAGCATTTT. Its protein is CASRLMSQPQHF.